The rows below give T cell receptor beta chains drawn from one sample of a study of cytomegalovirus exposure and HLA in healthy donors. This table comes from immunoSEQ multiplex PCR, and its TCRdb copy is limited to in-frame clones, with some not included. Of roughly 130,000 clones in the sample, roughly 80% are singletons; the top ten hold over 8.5%. The specimen sequenced was PBMCs. These receptors were taken from a woman aged 45-65 years in good health and CMV-seropositive. CDR3s include the opening cysteine and the closing phenylalanine or tryptophan. The D gene is left open where the match is weak. Not all rows give a size; the values are once, few, many and, for expanded clones, a class.

D gene,V gene,clone size,J gene,CDR3 protein,CDR3 DNA
TRBD1,TRBV18,NA,TRBJ1-1,CATYRGTNTEAFF,TGTGCCACTTACAGGGGGACGAACACTGAAGCTTTCTTT
NA,TRBV5-1,NA,TRBJ1-4,CASSLGTARFNEKLFF,TGCGCCAGCAGCTTGGGGACTGCCCGCTTTAATGAAAAACTGTTTTTT
NA,TRBV21-1,many,TRBJ2-7,CASSSRGRSIRGSYEQYF,TGTGCCAGCAGCTCCCGAGGGCGGTCCATACGGGGCTCCTACGAGCAGTACTTC
NA,TRBV7-3,NA,TRBJ2-7,CASSEGGAYEQYF,TGTGCCAGCAGCGAGGGGGGGGCCTACGAGCAGTACTTC
NA,TRBV9,NA,TRBJ1-1,CASSMTTNTEAFF,TGTGCCAGCAGCATGACAACGAACACTGAAGCTTTCTTT
NA,TRBV20-1,NA,TRBJ1-4,CSAFRNEKLFF,TGCAGTGCTTTCCGTAATGAAAAACTGTTTTTT
TRBD2,TRBV7-3,NA,TRBJ2-1,CASSLRGGLTYNEQFF,TGTGCCAGCAGCTTACGGGGGGGGTTAACCTACAATGAGCAGTTCTTC
TRBD1,TRBV25-1,NA,TRBJ2-1,CASSGQQGAFYNEQFF,TGTGCCAGCAGTGGACAACAGGGGGCCTTCTACAATGAGCAGTTCTTC
TRBD1,TRBV28,NA,TRBJ1-2,CASSPTGTLYGYTF,TGTGCCAGCAGTCCGACAGGGACCCTCTATGGCTACACCTTC
NA,TRBV7-9,NA,TRBJ2-7,CASSFTRDRYYEQYF,TGTGCCAGCAGTTTTACCCGAGACAGGTACTACGAGCAGTACTTC
NA,TRBV4-1,NA,TRBJ2-2,CASSQALAYTWGELFF,TGCGCCAGCAGCCAAGCGCTAGCCTACACTTGGGGGGAGCTGTTTTTT
NA,TRBV5-4,NA,TRBJ2-2,CASSLRYSNQPSANTGELFF,TGTGCCAGCAGCTTAAGGTACAGCAACCAACCATCCGCGAACACCGGGGAGCTGTTTTTT
NA,TRBV28,NA,TRBJ2-7,CASTPRRLTPDAIHYF,TGTGCCAGCACCCCGCGAAGGCTGACTCCCGACGCTATTCACTACTTC
TRBD1,TRBV4-3,NA,TRBJ2-6,CASSPRSGQEVTGANVLTF,TGCGCCAGCAGCCCGAGATCAGGACAGGAGGTAACTGGGGCCAACGTCCTGACTTTC
TRBD2,TRBV29-1,NA,TRBJ2-1,CSVDRRGRSYNEQFF,TGCAGCGTTGATCGGCGGGGGAGGTCCTACAATGAGCAGTTCTTC
TRBD1,TRBV10-3,NA,TRBJ2-7,CAIRRDRGPLWTNEQYF,TGTGCCATCCGACGGGACAGGGGGCCCCTCTGGACGAACGAGCAGTACTTC